Listed here are 24 T cell receptor beta chains from one sample, sequenced in a study of shared T cell receptors in the human thymus. Assay: immunoSEQ multiplex PCR; the TCRdb copy retains only in-frame clones and omits some. The sample holds some 760,000 clones, roughly 85% seen once. The same data also contributed to another study, on human thymus T cells.

Sequencing input: thymocytes. The source of these receptors is a girl in the first two years of life with a congenital heart defect.

The chain's CDR3 is CASSLLRTGDGNTIYF. CDR3 coding DNA: TGTGCCAGCAGCTTATTGAGGACGGGGGACGGAAACACCATATATTTT. The rearrangement links TRBV7-2 to TRBJ1-3, with D possibly TRBD1 on 5 matching bases. The V gene lost 2 bases and the J gene lost 4 bases, with 15 bases spanning the gap. This CDR3 is 16 amino acids long. Germline V gene data show CDR1 as SGHTA and CDR2 as FQGNSA. Full variable domain (remainder filled in from reference TRBV7-2 and TRBJ1-3): GAGVSQSPSNKVTEKGKDVELRCDPISGHTALYWYRQSLGQGLEFLIYFQGNSAPDKSGLPSDRFSAERTGGSVSTLTIQRTQQEDSAVYLCASSLLRTGDGNTIYFGEGSWLTVV.

This chain uses TRBV5-1 with TRBJ1-4; 9 bases line up with TRBD1. The V gene end was trimmed by 7 bases and the J gene end by 0 bases; junction bases not matched to a gene: 10. CDR3 size: 17 residues. Germline CDR1 is SGHRS and CDR2 is YFSETQ. This chain's CDR3 is CASGTGTGNSTNEKLFF. DNA of the CDR3: TGCGCCAGCGGCACCGGGACAGGGAACTCAACTAATGAAAAACTGTTTTTT.

The V and J genes are TRBV6-1 and TRBJ1-1; tentatively, D is TRBD1 (5 bases). Germline CDR1 reads MNHNS; CDR2 reads SASEGT. Deletions cut 5 bases from V and 0 bases from J, with 16 bases between. This CDR3 has 16 amino acids. CDR3 in DNA: TGTGCCAGCAGTCAAGGGGACTTCCCCATGAACACTGAAGCTTTCTTT. Protein product: CASSQGDFPMNTEAFF.

This chain joins TRBV5-1 and TRBJ2-7, with 7 bases matching TRBD1. V trimming: 2 bases; J trimming: 2 bases; junction bases outside the gene matches: 10. CDR3 length: 16 residues. Germline CDR1 and CDR2: SGHRS and YFSETQ. CDR3 region: CASSLRVRGSTYEQYF. DNA of the CDR3: TGCGCCAGCAGCTTACGGGTCAGGGGGTCGACCTACGAGCAGTACTTC.

This clone was counted a single time. The chain is built from TRBV5-1 and TRBJ1-3, with D perhaps matching TRBD1 (5 bases). This CDR3 is built from 14 residues. Trimming shortened V by 2 bases and J by 4 bases, and 10 bases separated the two germline ends. CDR1 SGHRS and CDR2 YFSETQ come from the germline V gene. CDR3 sequence (DNA): TGCGCCAGCAGCTTAGGGGTAGCCGGAAACACCATATATTTT. Amino acid sequence: CASSLGVAGNTIYF.

V is TRBV13 and J is TRBJ1-5; 9 bases align to TRBD1. There are 16 residues in the CDR3. Unmatched junction bases numbered 8, after V lost 5 bases and J lost 3 bases. The germline V gene has CDR1 PRHDT and CDR2 FYEKMQ (reference sequence). The CDR3 DNA reads TGTGCCAGCAGCCCTGGGGGACAGGGACCCAATCAGCCCCAGCATTTT. Residues: CASSPGGQGPNQPQHF.

This clone showed up just once. This chain uses TRBV10-3 with TRBJ2-7, with 8 positions matching TRBD1. V trimming: 6 bases; J trimming: 4 bases; junction bases outside the gene matches: 11. The CDR3 is 15 amino acids. Germline CDR1 ENHRY, CDR2 SYGVKD. CDR3 sequence: CAIRDPTGANYEQYF. The CDR3 coding sequence is TGTGCCATCAGAGACCCGACAGGGGCGAATTACGAGCAGTACTTC.

The CDR3 is CASSPIGLAGQETQYF. The CDR3 coding sequence is TGTGCCAGCAGCCCAATCGGACTAGCGGGGCAAGAGACCCAGTACTTC. V gene TRBV9 combines with J gene TRBJ2-5; TRBD2 agrees at 12 bases. After removal of 4 bases from V and 2 bases from J, the junction contained 6 bases not matched to a gene. Germline assignment: CDR1 SGDLS and CDR2 YYNGEE. This CDR3 contains 16 residues. Complete variable domain (other parts from reference TRBV9 and TRBJ2-5): DSGVTQTPKHLITATGQRVTLRCSPRSGDLSVYWYQQSLDQGLQFLIQYYNGEERAKGNILERFSAQQFPDLHSELNLSSLELGDSALYFCASSPIGLAGQETQYFGPGTRLLVL.

This chain links TRBV4-3 with TRBJ2-5; 9 bases map to TRBD1. J lost 3 bases, V lost 4 bases, and 9 bases had no gene match. The germline gives CDR1 LGHNA, CDR2 YSLEER. The CDR3 covers 16 residues. The CDR3 spells CASSLLGQGPKETQYF. The CDR3 DNA follows: TGCGCCAGCAGCCTCTTGGGACAGGGACCGAAAGAGACCCAGTACTTC.

The chain couples TRBV7-6 to TRBJ2-1, with a weak D call TRBD1 (6 bases). The CDR3 sequence is 17 residues long. Trimming cost V 5 bases and J 0 bases, with 17 bases left between them. Germline V gene lookup returns CDR1 SGHVS and CDR2 FNYEAQ. The CDR3 DNA sequence: TGTGCCAGCAGCCCAGACAGGTCATCGAGCTCCTACAATGAGCAGTTCTTC. Its protein is CASSPDRSSSSYNEQFF.

The rearrangement uses TRBV28 and TRBJ1-4, with 8 nucleotides matching TRBD1. Germline-derived CDR1 and CDR2 are MDHEN and SYDVKM. The ends lost 4 bases at V and 5 bases at J; junction bases unmatched: 6. CDR3 length: 15 amino acids. As DNA, the CDR3 is TGTGCCAGCAGTTCCCGGACAGGGCGAAATGAAAAACTGTTTTTT. It codes for CASSSRTGRNEKLFF.

This chain joins TRBV5-1 and TRBJ2-5; 8 bases map to TRBD2. J was trimmed by 3 bases and V by 1 base; bases with no gene match: 14. The V gene's germline CDR1 is SGHRS and CDR2 YFSETQ. CDR3 length: 18 residues. The CDR3 loop is CASSLPVVTSGKEETQYF. CDR3 sequence (DNA): TGCGCCAGCAGCTTGCCTGTGGTTACTAGCGGAAAAGAAGAGACCCAGTACTTC.

This clone has only one observation. V usage is TRBV7-6 and J usage is TRBJ1-2, with D perhaps TRBD1 (5 bases). Trimming shortened V by 1 base and J by 2 bases, and 8 bases separated the two germline ends. Looked up from germline, CDR1 is SGHVS and CDR2 is FNYEAQ. The CDR3 loop spans 14 amino acids. CDR3 in amino acids: CASSLGRENYGYTF. CDR3 DNA sequence: TGTGCCAGCAGCTTAGGCAGGGAAAACTATGGCTACACCTTC. The entire variable domain, with the rest obtained from reference TRBV7-6 and TRBJ1-2, is as follows: GAGVSQSPRYKVTKRGQDVALRCDPISGHVSLYWYRQALGQGPEFLTYFNYEAQQDKSGLPNDRFSAERPEGSISTLTIQRTEQRDSAMYRCASSLGRENYGYTFGSGTRLTVV.

This chain joins TRBV29-1 and TRBJ2-2; D is unresolved. Germline V CDR1 and CDR2: SQVTM, ANQGSEA. The V end lost 4 bases, the J end lost 1 base, and 4 bases lay between the germline ends. The CDR3 is 12 amino acids. The CDR3 region has the DNA TGCAGCGTTGGGCAGAACACCGGGGAGCTGTTTTTT. It specifies CSVGQNTGELFF.

The rearrangement joins TRBV18 to TRBJ2-7; the D gene is possibly TRBD2 (5 bases). CDR3 length equals 16 residues. Trimming stripped 4 bases from V and 6 bases from J, with 22 bases between. Germline V gene data show CDR1 as KGHSH and CDR2 as LQKENI. CDR3 loop: CASSHPSQNRVLEQYF. DNA of the CDR3: TGTGCCAGCTCACACCCTAGCCAGAACCGGGTTCTCGAGCAGTACTTC. Based on the CDR3 plus reference TRBV18 and TRBJ2-7, the full variable domain is NAGVMQNPRHLVRRRGQEARLRCSPMKGHSHVYWYRQLPEEGLKFMVYLQKENIIDESGMPKERFSAEFPKEGPSILRIQQVVRGDSAAYFCASSHPSQNRVLEQYFGPGTRLTVT.

The V gene is TRBV9, the J gene TRBJ2-7; a possible D gene is TRBD2 (6 bases). The germline V and J ends were trimmed by 0 bases and 2 bases, with 9 bases remaining between them. Per germline, CDR1 SGDLS and CDR2 YYNGEE. The CDR3 extends over 14 amino acids. The DNA of the CDR3 is TGTGCCAGCAGCGTAGCGGGGGAAGCCTACGAGCAGTACTTC. Protein product: CASSVAGEAYEQYF.

CDR3 sequence: CASSSTVWHVNTEAFF. In nucleotides, the CDR3 is TGTGCCAGCAGCTCGACAGTTTGGCATGTGAACACTGAAGCTTTCTTT. J is TRBJ1-1 and V is TRBV7-9, with a tentative D call TRBD1 (5 bases). Between the trimmed V and J ends, which lost 4 bases and 0 bases, there was a span of 15 bases. The CDR3 runs 16 residues. Germline CDR1 reads SEHNR; CDR2 reads FQNEAQ (reference sequence).

The genes are TRBV14 and TRBJ2-2, with TRBD1 as a possible D gene (5 bases). Germline CDR1 and CDR2: SGHDN and FVKESK. The CDR3 spans 15 residues. The V end was cut by 4 bases, the J end by 3 bases, with 12 bases between. The chain's CDR3 is CASSPGHDDTGELFF. CDR3 coding DNA: TGTGCCAGCAGCCCTGGACACGATGACACCGGGGAGCTGTTTTTT.

V is TRBV27 and J is TRBJ2-3; 9 bases agree with TRBD2. Germline-derived CDR1 and CDR2 are MNHEY and SMNVEV (reference sequence). The CDR3 has 17 residues. V lost 5 bases to trimming and J lost 6 bases; unmatched junction nucleotides: 15. CDR3 region: CASSRIVAGAYGDTQYF. CDR3 nucleotide sequence: TGTGCCAGCAGTAGGATCGTAGCGGGGGCCTACGGGGATACGCAGTATTTT.

This clone was detected a few times. This chain joins TRBV7-2 and TRBJ2-2; 9 nucleotides line up with TRBD2. The V gene's germline CDR1 is SGHTA and CDR2 FQGNSA. This CDR3 spans 19 amino acids. The J segment lost 2 bases and the V segment lost 1 base, leaving 11 bases of the junction unmatched. For the CDR3, the DNA is TGTGCCAGCAGCTTAGTTAGCCCTAGCGGGGAAGCTAACACCGGGGAGCTGTTTTTT. The encoded protein is CASSLVSPSGEANTGELFF. Combining the CDR3 with reference TRBV7-2 and TRBJ2-2 gives the whole variable domain GAGVSQSPSNKVTEKGKDVELRCDPISGHTALYWYRQSLGQGLEFLIYFQGNSAPDKSGLPSDRFSAERTGGSVSTLTIQRTQQEDSAVYLCASSLVSPSGEANTGELFFGEGSRLTVL.

The chain recombines TRBV7-3 with TRBJ2-3, with 8 bases lining up with TRBD2. V lost 9 bases to trimming and J lost 4 bases; unmatched junction nucleotides: 6. This CDR3 is built from 13 residues. Germline V gene data show CDR1 as SGHTA and CDR2 as FQGTGA. CDR3 DNA sequence: TGTGCCAGTGGGACTAGTAACTCAGATACGCAGTATTTT. This gives the protein CASGTSNSDTQYF. Full variable domain (missing parts from reference TRBV7-3 and TRBJ2-3): GAGVSQTPSNKVTEKGKYVELRCDPISGHTALYWYRQSLGQGPEFLIYFQGTGAADDSGLPNDRFFAVRPEGSVSTLKIQRTERGDSAVYLCASGTSNSDTQYFGPGTRLTVL.

J is TRBJ1-1 and V is TRBV28, with 8 bases that match TRBD1. The length of the CDR3 is 15 residues. Germline V gene data show CDR1 as MDHEN and CDR2 as SYDVKM. Unmatched junction bases numbered 4, after V lost 4 bases and J lost 0 bases. CDR3 nucleotides: TGTGCCAGCAGTTACATACAGGGGGTGAACACTGAAGCTTTCTTT. This translates into CASSYIQGVNTEAFF.

The chain is built from TRBV5-1 and TRBJ2-1; TRBD1 aligns across 9 bases. J lost 2 bases, V lost 6 bases, and 9 bases had no gene match. Germline assignment: CDR1 SGHRS and CDR2 YFSETQ. CDR3 length equals 16 residues. This chain's CDR3 is CASIPGQGCPYNEQFF. The DNA of the CDR3 is TGCGCCAGCATCCCGGGACAGGGTTGTCCCTACAATGAGCAGTTCTTC.

The J gene is TRBJ2-7, the V gene TRBV5-1; 8 bases align to TRBD1. Germline V gives CDR1 SGHRS, CDR2 YFSETQ. V shed 4 bases, J shed 0 bases, and the junction held 3 bases outside the gene matches. CDR3 length: 14 residues. The DNA for the CDR3 is TGCGCCAGCAGCCCGGGACAGGCCTCCTACGAGCAGTACTTC. Translation: CASSPGQASYEQYF.